This T cell receptor (beta chain) was profiled in a study of shared clonotypes between healthy human individuals. Background on the study: Aged 18 to 49, the donors were a couple of women and three men. The study, taken as a whole, reports: Blood was the only sampled material, and tissue repertoires likely differ.

This clone appeared a single time. Its specificity is unknown. Some clones are missing from TCRdb's copy, which holds only in-frame ones; the method was immunoSEQ multiplex PCR. The data hold about 480,000 clones, with around 74% observed a single time. Roughly 90 million PBMCs went into genomic DNA for unsorted samples. V shed 2 bases and J shed 7 bases, with 12 bases lying between them. The germline V gene has CDR1 SGHNT and CDR2 YYREEE (reference sequence). CDR3 length equals 13 residues. The V gene is TRBV5-4, the J gene TRBJ1-2; D remains unclear. The material sequenced was PBMCs. This TCR came from a woman aged 40 to 49 in good health. Some clones in this sample may be carry-over from other donors' samples. The CDR3 loop reads CASSLTEVAGYTF. CDR3 sequence (DNA): TGTGCCAGCAGCTTAACAGAAGTCGCTGGCTACACCTTC.